The 8 T cell receptor beta chains below all came from one sample that was sequenced in a study of response to subunit inactivated influenza vaccine. Each CDR3 protein gets one entry after TCRdb re-called the RT-PCR reads with MiXCR. Among approximately 530,000 distinct CDR3 sequences listed, approximately 7.2% were seen once. The source material was PBMCs from blood, sampled roughly 24 months after vaccination. The receptors derive from a man in his fifties or sixties who received an inactivated influenza vaccine.

This clonotype has a handful of counts. V usage is TRBV12-3 or TRBV12-4 and J usage is TRBJ2-7; TRBD1 matches at 9 bases. The CDR3 extends over 14 amino acids. V was pared by 5 bases and J by 5 bases, with 7 bases of the junction left unmatched. The CDR3 DNA reads TGTGCCAGCAGTCTCGGACAGGGGAATAACGAGCAGTACTTC. It codes for CASSLGQGNNEQYF.

Only a few counts were recorded for this clonotype. The V and J genes are TRBV6-2 or TRBV6-3 and TRBJ1-5; D not certain. CDR3 length equals 17 residues. V lost 4 bases and J 0 bases, leaving 16 bases between the germline ends. Germline values: CDR1 MNHEY, CDR2 SVGEGT. CDR3 nucleotides: TGTGCCAGCAGTTCCTCTCGGAGACGCCTTAGCAATCAGCCCCAGCATTTT. This sequence encodes CASSSSRRRLSNQPQHF.

The genes are TRBV10-3 and TRBJ2-2, with D maybe TRBD1 (5 bases). The germline gives CDR1 ENHRY, CDR2 SYGVKD. V lost 7 bases to trimming and J lost 4 bases, with 13 bases between them. This CDR3 is built from 14 residues. In DNA, the CDR3 is TGTGCCATCACCAACGGACAATCCACCGGGGAGCTGTTTTTT. As protein: CAITNGQSTGELFF.

The chain recombines TRBV12-3 or TRBV12-4 with TRBJ2-7, with D perhaps assigned TRBD1 or TRBD2 (6 bases each). Trimming took 4 bases from V and 5 from J, leaving 15 bases between them. The CDR3 covers 14 residues. CDR3 DNA: TGTGCCAGCAGTTGGGGACTGGGGGCCAACGAGCAGTACTTC. Encoded protein: CASSWGLGANEQYF.

The rearrangement links TRBV20-1 to TRBJ2-7; no clear D. The germline V gene has CDR1 DFQATT and CDR2 SNEGSKA (reference sequence). Trimming left V 3 bases short and J 0 bases short, with 9 bases between. This CDR3 region has 13 residues. The DNA for the CDR3 is TGCAGTGCTAGGGCTACCAACTCCTACGAGCAGTACTTC. Amino acid sequence: CSARATNSYEQYF.

This clonotype was recorded a few times. The chain joins TRBV7-7 to TRBJ2-7, with D possibly TRBD1 on 6 matching bases. The V gene lost 4 bases and the J gene lost 6 bases, with 13 bases spanning the gap. This CDR3 contains 13 residues. CDR1 is SSHAT, CDR2 FNYEAQ, per germline (reference sequence). This chain's CDR3 is CASSYTTGTEQYF. CDR3 bases: TGTGCCAGCAGCTACACTACAGGGACCGAGCAGTACTTC.

The rearrangement joins TRBV6-2 or TRBV6-3 to TRBJ2-1; 8 bases agree with TRBD1. With V trimmed by 5 bases and J by 4 bases, 13 bases remained unmatched. This CDR3 region has 17 residues. Per germline, CDR1 MNHEY and CDR2 SVGEGT. The chain's CDR3 is CASSTNLRGQVYNEQFF. CDR3 coding DNA: TGTGCCAGCAGTACAAACCTGAGGGGACAGGTATACAATGAGCAGTTCTTC.

The chain has TRBV6-5 and TRBJ2-3; 7 positions match TRBD2. V lost 2 bases, J lost 4 bases, and 6 bases stayed unmatched. The germline CDR1 and CDR2 sequences are MNHEY and SVGAGI. CDR3 length: 15 residues. CDR3 sequence reads: CASSYNSGSPDTQYF. The CDR3 bases are TGTGCCAGCAGTTACAATAGCGGGTCCCCAGATACGCAGTATTTT.